This T cell receptor beta chain was recovered during a study of shared clonotypes between healthy human individuals. Study as a whole: Participating donors consisted of a couple of women and three men aged 18 to 49.

Positive CCR7 selection of CD45RO-negative cells yielded the naive CD8 cells, and terminally differentiated effector memory CD45RA+ cells were excluded. Nashville, Tennessee was home to all donors, who were Caucasian adults. CDR1 is SGDLS, CDR2 YYNGEE, per germline. The CDR3 loop spans 14 amino acids. V was shortened by 0 bases and J by 8 bases, with 14 bases between the two germline ends. Profiling relied on immunoSEQ multiplex PCR, and the TCRdb table lists in-frame clones only, not all of them. Of around 1,900,000 clones in the sample, 85% to 95% were seen once. The genes are TRBV9 and TRBJ1-2; tentatively, D is TRBD1 (5 bases). The clonotype comes from a man younger than 35 in good health. Some clones in this sample may be carry-over from other donors' samples. Sequencing was done on a sample of naive CD8+ T cells from PBMCs. The CDR3 nucleotides read TGTGCCAGCAGCGTAGCTGTTGGGGGGAGCGGCTACACCTTC. The encoded protein is CASSVAVGGSGYTF.